This TCR beta chain was obtained from a study of blood T cell repertoires in COVID-19. Study summary: The United States, Italy and Spain provided the acute and convalescent COVID-19 samples. Sample material is recorded as cDNA or gDNA derived from T cells, B-cell-depleted T cells, or PBMCs.

As handled by the study authors: Nucleated cell number was recorded as an estimate derived from reference gene primer amplification. TCRdb's copy holds only in-frame clones and misses some; the assay was immunoSEQ multiplex PCR. V and J calls and clone size follow that table, whereas D and trimming were derived from the DNA. The table lists under 200,000 clones, around 85% of them singletons. This CDR3 is built from 14 residues. Germline V gene lookup returns CDR1 SGHDT and CDR2 YYEEEE. V gave up 4 bases and J gave up 2 bases, with 13 bases separating them. The clonotype comes from a woman older than 75 with acute or convalescent COVID-19. Sequencing was carried out using peripheral blood. V and J are TRBV5-6 and TRBJ2-7, with D possibly matching TRBD1 (5 bases). The CDR3 sequence: CASSVQVPPYEQYF. The CDR3 nucleotides read TGTGCCAGCAGCGTACAGGTTCCACCCTACGAGCAGTACTTC.